Shown below are 10 T cell receptor beta chains from a single sample sequenced in a study of cytomegalovirus exposure and HLA in healthy donors. Vbeta (60) and Jbeta (13) primers were used in the PCR. The protocol was immunoSEQ multiplex PCR, while the TCRdb copy is restricted to in-frame clones and leaves out a portion. The sample includes around 87,000 clones, roughly 80% of them seen just once. The sequenced material came from PBMCs. These receptors were taken from a man in his forties in good health and CMV-seronegative.

V is TRBV5-1 and J is TRBJ1-1; no definite D call. The ends were cut back, 0 bases at V and 0 bases at J, with 12 bases in the middle. The CDR3 spans 16 residues. Germline loops: CDR1 SGHRS, CDR2 YFSETQ. The CDR3 nucleotides read TGCGCCAGCAGCTTGGCGGGGTTCTTTATGAACACTGAAGCTTTCTTT. Protein sequence: CASSLAGFFMNTEAFF.

The J gene is TRBJ1-1, the V gene TRBV7-9; D is uncertain. Germline-derived CDR1 and CDR2 are SEHNR and FQNEAQ (reference sequence). The CDR3 covers 13 residues. V was trimmed by 2 bases and J by 1 base, leaving 5 bases between them. Here the CDR3 reads CASSLYWNTEAFF. The DNA for the CDR3 is TGTGCCAGCAGCTTATATTGGAACACTGAAGCTTTCTTT.

The genes are TRBV5-6 and TRBJ2-4; 8 bases line up with TRBD1. Losses at the gene ends were 4 bases for V and 3 bases for J; bases not matched to a gene: 3. The CDR3 extends over 14 amino acids. Germline loops: CDR1 SGHDT, CDR2 YYEEEE. CDR3 sequence: CASSVGQGKNIQYF. In DNA, the CDR3 is TGTGCCAGCAGCGTAGGACAGGGCAAAAACATTCAGTACTTC. The full variable domain, in which reference TRBV5-6 and TRBJ2-4 provide the parts outside the CDR3, is DAGVTQSPTHLIKTRGQQVTLRCSPKSGHDTVSWYQQALGQGPQFIFQYYEEEERQRGNFPDRFSGHQFPNYSSELNVNALLLGDSALYLCASSVGQGKNIQYFGAGTRLSVL.

V usage is TRBV5-6 and J usage is TRBJ1-1; D not certain. Trimming took 1 base from V and 5 from J, leaving 12 bases between them. The length of the CDR3 is 14 residues. Germline V lookup: CDR1 SGHDT, CDR2 YYEEEE. The CDR3 region has the DNA TGTGCCAGCAGCTTGTGGGGAGGTTGGACTGAAGCTTTCTTT. Its translation: CASSLWGGWTEAFF. Together with reference TRBV5-6 and TRBJ1-1, the CDR3 gives the full variable domain: DAGVTQSPTHLIKTRGQQVTLRCSPKSGHDTVSWYQQALGQGPQFIFQYYEEEERQRGNFPDRFSGHQFPNYSSELNVNALLLGDSALYLCASSLWGGWTEAFFGQGTRLTVV.

The J gene is TRBJ2-2, the V gene TRBV7-9; D remains unclear. Germline assignment: CDR1 SEHNR and CDR2 FQNEAQ (reference sequence). CDR3 length equals 14 residues. Between the trimmed V and J ends, which lost 3 bases and 2 bases, there was a span of 7 bases. CDR3 region: CASSFLLNTGELFF. For the CDR3, the DNA is TGTGCCAGCAGCTTTTTACTTAACACCGGGGAGCTGTTTTTT.

The rearrangement joins TRBV29-1 to TRBJ1-1; the D gene is possibly TRBD1 (6 bases). Germline CDR1 and CDR2: SQVTM and ANQGSEA. The CDR3 has 12 residues. The germline V and J ends were trimmed by 7 bases and 5 bases, with 14 bases remaining between them. Here the CDR3 DNA reads TGCAGCGCAGAACAGGGTTGGACTGAAGCTTTCTTT. Protein product: CSAEQGWTEAFF.

The rearrangement joins TRBV4-3 to TRBJ2-3; TRBD2 is a possible D gene (6 bases). This CDR3 is 17 amino acids long. V lost 0 bases and J 4 bases, leaving 17 bases between the germline ends. Germline V gene data show CDR1 as LGHNA and CDR2 as YSLEER. CDR3 bases: TGCGCCAGCAGCCAAGACGGGATAGCGGTAAGACCAGATACGCAGTATTTT. This gives the protein CASSQDGIAVRPDTQYF.

For this clone: At one boundary the junction diverges from the germline segment, which might be a read error. Other DNA sequences in this sample translate to the same CDR3. The chain joins TRBV20-1 to TRBJ2-3, with D perhaps matching TRBD2 (6 bases). The CDR3 runs 10 residues. Germline assignment: CDR1 DFQATT and CDR2 SNEGSKA (reference sequence). CDR3 sequence reads: CSARDEGTGF. The CDR3 DNA is TGCAGTGCTAGGGACGAAGGGACTGGGTTT.

The chain couples TRBV7-3 to TRBJ2-3, with D perhaps matching TRBD2 (7 bases). The CDR3 runs to 15 residues. The germline CDR1 and CDR2 sequences are SGHTA and FQGTGA. The V and J ends lost 2 bases and 3 bases respectively, with 12 bases between them. The CDR3 protein is CASSLGGGRTDTQYF. The CDR3 DNA reads TGTGCCAGCAGCTTAGGGGGGGGCCGAACAGATACGCAGTATTTT.

V is TRBV7-3 and J is TRBJ1-2, with 9 bases identical to TRBD1. Germline lookup yields CDR1 SGHTA and CDR2 FQGTGA. CDR3 length: 14 amino acids. J gave up 5 bases and V 3 bases, and 4 bases lay outside the gene matches. Here the CDR3 reads CASSFDRGGYGYTF. DNA for the CDR3: TGTGCCAGCAGCTTCGACAGGGGGGGGTATGGCTACACCTTC.